This TCR beta chain was captured by sequencing in a study of blood T cell repertoires in COVID-19. Study context: The United States, Italy and Spain provided the acute and convalescent COVID-19 samples. The cDNA or gDNA used as material had been derived from T cells, B-cell-depleted T cells, or PBMCs.

V lost 1 base and J 6 bases, leaving 10 bases between the germline ends. CDR1 and CDR2 (germline): SGHRS, YFSETQ. This CDR3 is built from 13 residues. It was during active infection that Seattle patients were enrolled and then longitudinally followed. Per the authors' pipeline: The assay estimated nucleated cells by amplifying reference gene primers. Clones were sequenced by immunoSEQ multiplex PCR, and TCRdb holds only the in-frame ones, with some missing. The V and J calls and clone size come from that table; D and trimming were worked out from the DNA. Seen here are roughly 150,000 clones, around 87% observed once, and the top ten hold over 2%.

Sample: peripheral blood. The sequence derives from an elderly woman with COVID-19, enrolled during active disease. The chain carries TRBV5-1 and TRBJ1-2; D is uncertain. The CDR3: CASSLIRSDGYTF. CDR3 nucleotides: TGCGCCAGCAGCTTGATCCGGAGTGATGGCTACACCTTC.